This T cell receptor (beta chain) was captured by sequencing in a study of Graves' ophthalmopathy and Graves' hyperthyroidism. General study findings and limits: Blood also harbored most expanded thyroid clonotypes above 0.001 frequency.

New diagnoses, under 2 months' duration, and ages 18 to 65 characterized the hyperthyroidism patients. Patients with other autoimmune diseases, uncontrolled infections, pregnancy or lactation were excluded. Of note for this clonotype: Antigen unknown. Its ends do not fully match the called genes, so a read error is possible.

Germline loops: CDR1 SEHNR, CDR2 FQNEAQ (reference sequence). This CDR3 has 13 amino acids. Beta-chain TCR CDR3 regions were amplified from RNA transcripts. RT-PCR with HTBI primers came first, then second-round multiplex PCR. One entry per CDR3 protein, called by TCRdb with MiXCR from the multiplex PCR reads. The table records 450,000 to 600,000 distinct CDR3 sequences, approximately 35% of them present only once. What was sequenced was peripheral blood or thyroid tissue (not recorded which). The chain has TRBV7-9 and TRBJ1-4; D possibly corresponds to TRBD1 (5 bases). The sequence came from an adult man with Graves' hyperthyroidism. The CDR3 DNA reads TGTGCCAGCAGCTTCCGGGGCCCCGAAAAGCTGTTTTTT. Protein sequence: CASSFRGPEKLFF. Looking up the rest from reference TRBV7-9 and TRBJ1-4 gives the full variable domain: DTGVSQNPRHKITKRGQNVTFRCDPISEHNRLYWYRQTLGQGPEFLTYFQNEAQLEKSRLLSDRFSAERPKGSFSTLEIQRTEQGDSAMYLCASSFRGPEKLFFGSGTQLSVL.